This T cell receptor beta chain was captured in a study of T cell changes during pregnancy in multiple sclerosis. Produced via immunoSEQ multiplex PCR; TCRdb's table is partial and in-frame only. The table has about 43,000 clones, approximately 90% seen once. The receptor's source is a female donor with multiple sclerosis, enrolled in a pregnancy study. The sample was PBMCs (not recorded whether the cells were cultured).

CDR3 sequence reads: CASSTYSTSGGQETQYF. CDR3 in DNA: TGTGCCAGCTCCACCTACTCGACTAGCGGGGGCCAAGAGACCCAGTACTTC. This chain links TRBV18 with TRBJ2-5; 12 bases align to TRBD2. V lost 6 bases to trimming and J lost 1 base; unmatched junction nucleotides: 9. This CDR3 has 17 amino acids. CDR1 is KGHSH, CDR2 LQKENI, per germline.